The 23 T cell receptor beta chains reported below all come from one sample, sequenced in a study of blood T cell repertoires in COVID-19. TCRdb keeps only in-frame clones here, not all; method: immunoSEQ multiplex PCR. The sample yields 100,000 to 110,000 clones, approximately 90% seen once. Input material: peripheral blood. These receptors all stem from a man aged 50-60 years with active COVID-19.

The V gene is TRBV7-9, the J gene TRBJ2-7, with a tentative D call TRBD1 (6 bases). The CDR3 runs to 15 residues. Germline V gene lookup returns CDR1 SEHNR and CDR2 FQNEAQ (reference sequence). V was pared by 5 bases and J by 3 bases, with 17 bases between. The CDR3 region has the DNA TGTGCCAGCAGCCCCACAGGGCAGGGGAGCTACGAGCAGTACTTC. It is translated as CASSPTGQGSYEQYF. Using reference TRBV7-9 and TRBJ2-7 for the parts outside the CDR3, the full variable domain is DTGVSQNPRHKITKRGQNVTFRCDPISEHNRLYWYRQTLGQGPEFLTYFQNEAQLEKSRLLSDRFSAERPKGSFSTLEIQRTEQGDSAMYLCASSPTGQGSYEQYFGPGTRLTVT.

The chain joins TRBV3-1 (or the pseudogene TRBV3-2) to TRBJ2-5; 10 nucleotides match TRBD2. The CDR3 extends over 16 amino acids. Germline CDR1 LGHDT, CDR2 YNNKEL (reference sequence). After removal of 5 bases from V and 3 bases from J, the junction contained 9 bases not matched to a gene. The CDR3 loop is CASSWGRTSGEETQYF. CDR3 DNA sequence: TGTGCCAGCAGCTGGGGCCGGACTAGCGGTGAAGAGACCCAGTACTTC.

The rearrangement joins TRBV11-2 to TRBJ2-6, with D possibly being TRBD2 (6 bases). The CDR3 runs 15 residues. V was cut by 3 bases and J by 2 bases, with 8 bases left in between. Germline V gives CDR1 SGHAT, CDR2 FQNNGV. The CDR3 protein is CASSFGGAGANVLTF. The CDR3 DNA sequence: TGTGCCAGCAGCTTCGGGGGTGCTGGGGCCAACGTCCTGACTTTC. The entire variable domain, with the rest obtained from reference TRBV11-2 and TRBJ2-6, is as follows: EAGVAQSPRYKIIEKRQSVAFWCNPISGHATLYWYQQILGQGPKLLIQFQNNGVVDDSQLPKDRFSAERLKGVDSTLKIQPAKLEDSAVYLCASSFGGAGANVLTFGAGSRLTVL.

V and J are TRBV7-8 and TRBJ1-2, with 7 bases fitting TRBD1. The CDR3 sequence is 14 residues long. With 5 bases clipped from V and 6 bases from J, the junction kept 9 bases outside the gene matches. Germline V gives CDR1 SGHVS, CDR2 FQNEAQ. CDR3 coding DNA: TGTGCCAGCAGCCGCGGACAGGCATCTGATGGCTACACCTTC. It yields the protein CASSRGQASDGYTF.

The rearrangement links TRBV7-2 to TRBJ2-1; maybe TRBD2 (6 bases). This CDR3 has 14 residues. Germline loops: CDR1 SGHTA, CDR2 FQGNSA. Trimming pared 3 bases from V and 4 bases from J, leaving 10 bases between. DNA of the CDR3: TGTGCCAGCAGCTTCCGGGAGCAGTACAATGAGCAGTTCTTC. This translates into CASSFREQYNEQFF. Looking up the rest from reference TRBV7-2 and TRBJ2-1 gives the full variable domain: GAGVSQSPSNKVTEKGKDVELRCDPISGHTALYWYRQSLGQGLEFLIYFQGNSAPDKSGLPSDRFSAERTGGSVSTLTIQRTQQEDSAVYLCASSFREQYNEQFFGPGTRLTVL.

The chain links TRBV6-1 to TRBJ2-3; D possibly corresponds to TRBD1 (6 bases). The ends were cut back, 3 bases at V and 0 bases at J, with 16 bases in the middle. Germline V gives CDR1 MNHNS, CDR2 SASEGT. This CDR3 contains 17 residues. The CDR3 DNA reads TGTGCCAGCAGTGAGGCTTTTGGACAGTCTAGCACAGATACGCAGTATTTT. Translating it yields CASSEAFGQSSTDTQYF.

V gene TRBV6-6 combines with J gene TRBJ2-1; TRBD2 matches at 10 bases. J gave up 5 bases and V 6 bases, and 10 bases lay outside the gene matches. Germline CDR1 is MNHNY and CDR2 is SVGAGI (reference sequence). This CDR3 comprises 16 residues. DNA of the CDR3: TGTGCCAGCAGCTTTTCGCCGGGACTAGCGAACAATGAGCAGTTCTTC. Its translation is CASSFSPGLANNEQFF.

The chain has TRBV6-5 and TRBJ1-2; 7 positions agree with TRBD1. Germline V gene data show CDR1 as MNHEY and CDR2 as SVGAGI. The CDR3 contains 13 residues. The V segment lost 5 bases and the J segment 4 bases; nucleotides outside the gene matches: 4. This chain's CDR3 is CASSKQGTYGYTF. The CDR3 nucleotides read TGTGCCAGCAGTAAACAGGGGACCTATGGCTACACCTTC.

V gene TRBV5-1 combines with J gene TRBJ1-1, with D maybe TRBD1 (6 bases). CDR1 and CDR2 (germline): SGHRS, YFSETQ. The CDR3 is 15 amino acids. Trimming shortened V by 1 base and J by 4 bases, and 14 bases separated the two germline ends. The CDR3 loop is CASSLTGRLVTEAFF. CDR3 nucleotides: TGCGCCAGCAGCTTGACAGGGAGATTGGTCACTGAAGCTTTCTTT.

This clone was seen a single time. The chain combines TRBV28 with TRBJ1-6, with 7 positions matching TRBD1. The germline V gene has CDR1 MDHEN and CDR2 SYDVKM. J gave up 9 bases and V 2 bases, and 4 bases lay outside the gene matches. The CDR3 extends over 14 amino acids. The CDR3, as DNA: TGTGCCAGCAGTTTACTACAGGGGACTTCACCCCTCCACTTT. Protein: CASSLLQGTSPLHF.

This rearrangement joins TRBV18 to TRBJ2-5; 7 bases align to TRBD2. The CDR3 loop spans 14 amino acids. The germline CDR1 and CDR2 sequences are KGHSH and LQKENI. V lost 3 bases to trimming and J lost 5 bases; unmatched junction nucleotides: 6. CDR3 protein: CASSPQSGAETQYF. The DNA of the CDR3 is TGTGCCAGCTCACCTCAGAGCGGGGCGGAGACCCAGTACTTC.

The rearrangement links TRBV5-1 to TRBJ2-1; 9 bases are a match to TRBD2. CDR3 length: 16 residues. The germline V gene encodes CDR1 SGHRS and CDR2 YFSETQ. V shed 0 bases, J shed 6 bases, and the junction held 7 bases outside the gene matches. The CDR3 region has the DNA TGCGCCAGCAGCTTGGGGGGGACTAGCTCGGGCAATGAGCAGTTCTTC. Encoded protein: CASSLGGTSSGNEQFF.

This chain links TRBV14 with TRBJ2-1, with D perhaps matching TRBD1 or TRBD2 (5 bases each). Trimming took off 5 bases at V and 0 bases at J, with 14 bases between the two ends. In germline, CDR1 is SGHDN, CDR2 FVKESK. This CDR3 spans 16 amino acids. This CDR3 reads CASSKGTRVSYNEQFF. The CDR3 DNA is TGTGCCAGCAGCAAAGGGACCAGGGTCTCCTACAATGAGCAGTTCTTC. The full variable domain, rest sourced from reference TRBV14 and TRBJ2-1, is EAGVTQFPSHSVIEKGQTVTLRCDPISGHDNLYWYRRVMGKEIKFLLHFVKESKQDESGMPNNRFLAERTGGTYSTLKVQPAELEDSGVYFCASSKGTRVSYNEQFFGPGTRLTVL.

The genes are TRBV5-8 and TRBJ2-7; possible D gene TRBD2, 7 bases. The germline gives CDR1 SGHTS, CDR2 YDEGEE. V was cut by 6 bases and J by 4 bases, with 20 bases left in between. This CDR3 comprises 15 residues. DNA for the CDR3: TGTGCCAGCAACATGCCTCGGGGGGCGAGATACGAGCAGTACGTC. Amino acids: CASNMPRGARYEQYV.

The rearrangement uses TRBV30 and TRBJ1-5; a possible D gene is TRBD1 (5 bases). CDR3 length equals 14 residues. V lost 1 base, J lost 4 bases, and 11 bases lay in between. Germline CDR1 reads GTSNPN; CDR2 reads SVGIG (reference sequence). The CDR3 bases are TGTGCCTGGAGTGGGCGAAGGGGTAATCAGCCCCAGCATTTT. Translated: CAWSGRRGNQPQHF. Full variable domain (rest looked up from reference TRBV30 and TRBJ1-5): SQTIHQWPATLVQPVGSPLSLECTVEGTSNPNLYWYRQAAGRGLQLLFYSVGIGQISSEVPQNLSASRPQDRQFILSSKKLLLSDSGFYLCAWSGRRGNQPQHFGDGTRLSIL.

The V gene is TRBV11-2, the J gene TRBJ2-2; D is perhaps TRBD2 (7 bases). Per germline, CDR1 SGHAT and CDR2 FQNNGV. The CDR3 is 16 residues long. V lost 5 bases and J 5 bases, leaving 18 bases between the germline ends. The CDR3 DNA reads as TGTGCCAGCAGCCTGACCCGGGGGGCTTATACCGGGGAGCTGTTTTTT. Residues: CASSLTRGAYTGELFF.

The chain carries TRBV5-1 and TRBJ1-1, with 10 bases that match TRBD1. Losses at the gene ends were 4 bases for V and 4 bases for J; bases not matched to a gene: 10. Germline V lookup: CDR1 SGHRS, CDR2 YFSETQ. The CDR3 covers 16 residues. The CDR3 here is CASSPGGTGVGTEAFF. The DNA for the CDR3 is TGCGCCAGCAGCCCGGGCGGGACAGGGGTAGGCACTGAAGCTTTCTTT.

The J gene is TRBJ1-1, the V gene TRBV7-6, with D uncertain. The V end lost 4 bases, the J end lost 0 bases, and 6 bases lay between the germline ends. Germline values: CDR1 SGHVS, CDR2 FNYEAQ. This CDR3 comprises 13 residues. The CDR3 reads CASSSGMNTEAFF. The CDR3 coding sequence is TGTGCCAGCAGCTCCGGGATGAACACTGAAGCTTTCTTT.

The J gene is TRBJ2-5, the V gene TRBV5-1; tentative D call: TRBD2 (6 bases). CDR1 SGHRS and CDR2 YFSETQ come from the germline V gene. This CDR3 has 15 residues. Trimming took 2 bases from V and 1 from J, leaving 12 bases between them. The CDR3 DNA is TGCGCCAGCAGCTTCGGAGGGGACCGCCAAGAGACCCAGTACTTC. Translated, it gives CASSFGGDRQETQYF.

This chain joins TRBV19 and TRBJ1-4, with D possibly TRBD1 on 5 matching bases. The CDR3 is 14 amino acids. Germline V gene data show CDR1 as LNHDA and CDR2 as SQIVND (reference sequence). The V end lost 3 bases, the J end lost 6 bases, and 11 bases lay between the germline ends. DNA of the CDR3: TGTGCCAGTAGTATCAGGGTTGGCGATGAAAAACTGTTTTTT. Translation gives CASSIRVGDEKLFF.

The gene calls are TRBV5-4 and TRBJ1-1, with TRBD1 identical over 7 bases. CDR3 length: 15 amino acids. The germline gives CDR1 SGHNT, CDR2 YYREEE (reference sequence). With 1 base clipped from V and 3 bases from J, the junction kept 6 bases outside the gene matches. This CDR3 is CASSLFDRVDTEAFF. The CDR3 DNA sequence: TGTGCCAGCAGCTTGTTCGACAGGGTGGACACTGAAGCTTTCTTT.

The chain links TRBV20-1 to TRBJ2-3; no firm D call. CDR1 and CDR2 (germline): DFQATT, SNEGSKA (reference sequence). The CDR3 loop spans 11 amino acids. Trimming cost V 6 bases and J 6 bases, with 10 bases left between them. Written as DNA, the CDR3 is TGCAGTGCCCCAGACTTCGATACGCAGTATTTT. It encodes CSAPDFDTQYF.

The chain couples TRBV5-1 to TRBJ1-1; D not certain. Germline V CDR1 and CDR2: SGHRS, YFSETQ. The CDR3 sequence is 14 residues long. Trimming took off 4 bases at V and 1 base at J, with 11 bases between the two ends. CDR3 in amino acids: CASSIQEKNTEAFF. DNA for the CDR3: TGCGCCAGCAGCATCCAGGAAAAGAACACTGAAGCTTTCTTT.